A selection of T cell receptor beta chains follows, all from one sample in a study of blood T cell repertoires in COVID-19. The repertoire was sequenced with immunoSEQ multiplex PCR; TCRdb's copy has only in-frame clones and lacks some. The sample lists 130,000 to 150,000 clones, 88% seen once, with roughly a tenth in the top ten. The sequenced sample was peripheral blood. Every receptor here comes from a man aged 50-60 years with active or convalescent COVID-19. Each CDR3 is given without its conserved first and last residue. The D gene is left open where the match is weak.

D	length	V	J	CDR3
NA	9	TRBV29-1	TRBJ1-1	SVRGNTEAF
NA	12	TRBV19	TRBJ1-1	ASSIRGMVPEAF
NA	12	TRBV11-2	TRBJ2-1	ASSLDLGSNEQF
TRBD1	14	TRBV28	TRBJ2-2	ASIQGGTGNTGELF
NA	12	TRBV25-1	TRBJ1-1	ASSGHTLRPEAF
TRBD1	13	TRBV10-3	TRBJ2-7	AISGGQGLNYEQY
NA	12	TRBV6-5	TRBJ2-1	ASSSRDTYNEQF
NA	12	TRBV5-4	TRBJ1-1	ASSSGGVNTEAF
NA	10	TRBV27	TRBJ1-6	ASSLQGSPLH
NA	11	TRBV18	TRBJ1-3	ASSPLQENTIY
NA	14	TRBV19	TRBJ1-4	ASSIRVGQVNEKLF
TRBD1	12	TRBV3-1/TRBV3-2	TRBJ2-7	ASSLGQGIYEQY
TRBD1	12	TRBV7-2	TRBJ2-2	ASSPGQGAGELF
TRBD1	13	TRBV2	TRBJ1-5	ASTPGQGARQPQH
NA	10	TRBV28	TRBJ1-2	ASTSRVGGYT
TRBD2	12	TRBV18	TRBJ2-1	ASSPGLADNEQF
TRBD1	15	TRBV28	TRBJ2-6	ASKGEGAFSGANVLT
NA	14	TRBV11-2	TRBJ2-2	ASSRPRGAGTGELF
NA	13	TRBV11-2	TRBJ1-3	ASSSGTHSGNTIY
NA	13	TRBV6-2/TRBV6-3	TRBJ2-7	ASSSATGIVYEQY
TRBD2	16	TRBV4-3	TRBJ2-7	ASSQERQTSGSSYEQY
NA	15	TRBV7-2	TRBJ1-2	ASSLASWGRENYGYT
TRBD2	14	TRBV5-1	TRBJ2-5	ASSLGVAGVPETQY
TRBD2	16	TRBV19	TRBJ2-7	ASSDTGALAGGPNEQY
NA	13	TRBV9	TRBJ1-4	ASSVGPSTNEKLF
TRBD1	16	TRBV9	TRBJ2-6	ASSPRGDRDTGANVLT
TRBD1	12	TRBV6-5	TRBJ2-1	ASSYGTGALEQF
NA	13	TRBV20-1	TRBJ1-5	SASHQEEVGQPQH
TRBD2	13	TRBV19	TRBJ2-1	ASSASGSSYNEQF
NA	11	TRBV10-3	TRBJ2-1	AIKSQGPNEQF
NA	15	TRBV5-3	TRBJ2-2	ARSPRSGRPNTGELF
TRBD2	13	TRBV7-3	TRBJ2-5	ASSLTSGRGETQY
TRBD1	14	TRBV7-6	TRBJ2-1	ASSGQGALSYNEQF
TRBD1	14	TRBV6-6	TRBJ1-3	ASSYSGQGRGNTIY
TRBD2	14	TRBV10-3	TRBJ2-2	AIPRGGGRATGELF
TRBD2	14	TRBV29-1	TRBJ2-1	SVEGLAGVSYNEQF
NA	12	TRBV9	TRBJ1-6	ASSVPGYNSPLH
TRBD1	13	TRBV9	TRBJ1-6	ASSTTGGANSPLH
TRBD2	15	TRBV5-1	TRBJ2-1	ASSSTVGTSGYDEQF
TRBD1	12	TRBV4-3	TRBJ2-1	ASSLQGGNNEQF
TRBD2	13	TRBV9	TRBJ2-1	ASSVEIAGYNEQF